This TCR beta chain was found in a study of T cell repertoires in cytomegalovirus infection. Study context: TCR beta signatures that were public indicated CMV infection and matching HLA type.

Overall study findings and caveats: HLA-C-restricted CMV-specific TCR beta clonotypes prevailed in the ex vivo response. Pooled public TCR beta family frequency picked out CMV carriers with the relevant HLA.

Of note for this clonotype: The antigen is undetermined.

MiXCR, applied by TCRdb to the reads, yields one record per CDR3 protein. The data show approximately 500,000 distinct CDR3 sequences, with 10% to 12% seen just once and approximately 10% held by the top ten. The CDR3 length is 16 residues. CDR1 is DFQATT and CDR2 is SNEGSKA in the germline V gene (reference sequence). V gave up 5 bases and J gave up 6 bases; unmatched junction bases: 15. This TCR came from a human donor in good health (CMV status not recorded). Some clones in this sample may be carry-over from other donors' samples. The sequencing input was PBMCs. This chain uses TRBV20-1 with TRBJ2-3, with 9 nucleotides matching TRBD2. The CDR3 coding sequence is TGCAGTGCTCCCGGGTTTGCGGGAGGGTCTTCTGATACGCAGTATTTT. It translates to CSAPGFAGGSSDTQYF.